These 20 T cell receptor beta chains were all obtained from the same sample, sequenced in a study of radiotherapy plus CTLA-4 blockade in lung cancer. Method: immunoSEQ multiplex PCR; TCRdb's copy keeps in-frame clones and lacks some. Of more than 25,000 clones in the sample, 75% to 85% are singletons; the top ten hold approximately 16%. The sample was peripheral blood, taken from a patient treated with radiotherapy plus ipilimumab. The source of these receptors is a human donor with non-small cell lung cancer that progressed on radiotherapy plus ipilimumab.

The rearrangement uses TRBV6-1 and TRBJ1-3; 7 bases map to TRBD1. The CDR3 has 14 amino acids. V lost 6 bases and J lost 9; bases outside the gene matches: 11. CDR1 and CDR2 from the germline V gene are MNHNS and SASEGT. CDR3 DNA: TGTGCCAGCAGCCCCGGGACAGCGGTGGGCACCATATATTTT. Translating it yields CASSPGTAVGTIYF.

CDR3 DNA sequence: TGTGCCAGCAGCTTCAGACAGGGGAGCTCCTACGAGCAGTACTTC. It encodes CASSFRQGSSYEQYF. The rearrangement joins TRBV7-6 to TRBJ2-5, with TRBD1 matching 8 bases. The end of the DNA aligns better with TRBJ2-7, so the J call may be wrong. The CDR3 totals 15 residues. Germline CDR1 is SGHVS and CDR2 is FNYEAQ.

The CDR3 DNA sequence: TGTGCCACCAGCAGAGAAAGTCTAGCGGGAGTTAATGAGCAGTTCTTC. It specifies CATSRESLAGVNEQFF. J is TRBJ2-1 and V is TRBV15, with 10 nucleotides matching TRBD2. The CDR3 contains 16 residues. The junction had 6 bases not matched to a gene; V was cut back by 0 bases and J by 7 bases. Germline CDR1 and CDR2: LNHNV and YYDKDF (reference sequence). Using reference TRBV15 and TRBJ2-1 for the parts outside the CDR3, the full variable domain is DAMVIQNPRYQVTQFGKPVTLSCSQTLNHNVMYWYQQKSSQAPKLLFHYYDKDFNNEADTPDNFQSRRPNTSFCFLDIRSPGLGDTAMYLCATSRESLAGVNEQFFGPGTRLTVL.

CDR3 sequence: CASNSGRGTTGELFF. The DNA for the CDR3 is TGTGCCAGCAATTCGGGGCGGGGGACCACCGGGGAGCTGTTTTTT. The chain links TRBV27 to TRBJ2-2, with TRBD2 matching 7 bases. The CDR3 is 15 amino acids. Germline CDR1 MNHEY, CDR2 SMNVEV (reference sequence). The J segment lost 4 bases and the V segment lost 7 bases, leaving 9 bases of the junction unmatched.

The chain couples TRBV4-2 to TRBJ1-1, with D maybe TRBD1 (5 bases). CDR1 LGHNA and CDR2 YNFKEQ come from the germline V gene. This CDR3 is built from 16 residues. V lost 0 bases to trimming and J lost 2 bases, with 13 bases between them. DNA for the CDR3: TGTGCCAGCAGCCAAGATCTAGGGGCGGGAAACACTGAAGCTTTCTTT. It specifies CASSQDLGAGNTEAFF.

This chain joins TRBV27 and TRBJ2-2; 8 bases are a match to TRBD1. Trimming at V came to 5 bases and at J to 6 bases, leaving 8 bases not matched to a gene. CDR1 is MNHEY, CDR2 SMNVEV, per germline (reference sequence). The CDR3 is made up of 15 amino acids. Here the CDR3 reads CASSTWTGPAGELFF. The CDR3 DNA sequence: TGTGCCAGCAGTACCTGGACAGGGCCGGCCGGGGAGCTGTTTTTT.

The rearrangement uses TRBV7-9 and TRBJ2-5, with no clear D. Trimming took 5 bases from V and 6 from J, leaving 13 bases between them. The CDR3 sequence is 13 residues long. Germline CDR1 and CDR2: SEHNR and FQNEAQ (reference sequence). CDR3 protein: CASSPEWEKTQYF. CDR3 DNA: TGTGCCAGCAGCCCCGAGTGGGAAAAGACCCAGTACTTC.

The chain links TRBV28 to TRBJ1-2; 8 bases fit TRBD1. The CDR3 runs to 17 residues. J was trimmed by 5 bases and V by 6 bases; bases with no gene match: 17. Per the germline V gene, CDR1 is MDHEN and CDR2 is SYDVKM. CDR3 region: CASSDADRAKGGYGYTF. The DNA of the CDR3 is TGTGCCAGCAGCGATGCGGACAGGGCGAAGGGTGGGTATGGCTACACCTTC.

Points on this clone: Compared with germline, one end of the junction differs, possibly owing to a read error. The V and J genes are TRBV6-4 and TRBJ2-1; weak D call: TRBD2 (6 bases). Looked up from germline, CDR1 is MRHNA and CDR2 is SNTAGT. This CDR3 is built from 14 residues. CDR3 sequence (DNA): TGTGCCAGCAGTGACCCGAGGTACGGGGGTGAGAAGTTCTTC. Translation: CASSDPRYGGEKFF.

This chain links TRBV25-1 with TRBJ1-1; no definite D call. The V end lost 4 bases, the J end lost 1 base, and 10 bases lay between the germline ends. Per the germline V gene, CDR1 is MGHDK and CDR2 is SYGVNS. The CDR3 loop spans 14 amino acids. The CDR3 DNA reads as TGTGCCAGCAGTGGAAGGATGTCGAACACTGAAGCTTTCTTT. Translating it yields CASSGRMSNTEAFF.

J is TRBJ2-2 and V is TRBV27, with 11 bases matching TRBD2. V dropped 6 bases and J dropped 1; count of bases not matched to a gene: 4. This CDR3 has 16 residues. Germline lookup yields CDR1 MNHEY and CDR2 SMNVEV (reference sequence). This CDR3 reads CASRRTSGGNTGELFF. The CDR3, as DNA: TGTGCCAGCAGACGAACTAGCGGGGGGAACACCGGGGAGCTGTTTTTT.

This rearrangement joins TRBV29-1 to TRBJ2-1; no firm D call. This CDR3 contains 15 residues. Germline lookup yields CDR1 SQVTM and CDR2 ANQGSEA. The ends were cut back, 2 bases at V and 2 bases at J, with 13 bases in the middle. The DNA of the CDR3 is TGCAGCGTTGAAATCGTGGTAGCCCCCTACAATGAGCAGTTCTTC. It translates to CSVEIVVAPYNEQFF.

This rearrangement joins TRBV6-1 to TRBJ2-6; unclear D gene. The CDR3 has 15 amino acids. CDR1 and CDR2 (germline): MNHNS, SASEGT. V was trimmed by 6 bases and J by 4 bases, leaving 13 bases between them. The CDR3 protein is CASSAIRTGANVLTF. The CDR3, as DNA: TGTGCCAGCAGCGCTATAAGAACAGGGGCCAACGTCCTGACTTTC.

The chain links TRBV6-1 to TRBJ1-2; D gene ambiguous. The V and J ends lost 6 bases and 7 bases respectively, with 9 bases between them. The CDR3 consists of 11 residues. Germline V gene sequence: CDR1 MNHNS, CDR2 SASEGT. Here the CDR3 reads CASSVTGGYTF. The CDR3 DNA reads TGTGCCAGCAGCGTGACTGGTGGCTACACCTTC.

The genes are TRBV7-2 and TRBJ1-4; D is uncertain. V gave up 6 bases and J gave up 0 bases, with 14 bases separating them. There are 16 residues in the CDR3. In germline, CDR1 is SGHTA, CDR2 FQGNSA. The CDR3 nucleotides read TGTGCCAGCAGTCTGGGTGTACAGCCAACTAATGAAAAACTGTTTTTT. Encoded protein: CASSLGVQPTNEKLFF.

This chain joins TRBV11-2 and TRBJ2-7, with 12 positions matching TRBD2. V lost 6 bases, J lost 2 bases, and 5 bases stayed unmatched. This CDR3 has 15 amino acids. Germline V gene data show CDR1 as SGHAT and CDR2 as FQNNGV. As DNA, the CDR3 is TGTGCCAGCAGGCTGGGACTAGCGGGTCCCTACGAGCAGTACTTC. Its translation is CASRLGLAGPYEQYF.

The table lists this clone with a count of one. The chain employs TRBV7-8 and TRBJ2-1; 7 bases are a match to TRBD1. V lost 7 bases and J lost 6; bases outside the gene matches: 9. The CDR3 runs to 14 residues. Germline CDR1 SGHVS, CDR2 FQNEAQ. The CDR3 bases are TGTGCCAGCACCGATGACAGGGCCGTCAATGAGCAGTTCTTC. It codes for CASTDDRAVNEQFF.

In its sample, this clone was seen a few times. The chain couples TRBV4-2 to TRBJ1-5, with 9 bases identical to TRBD1. This CDR3 has 16 amino acids. Germline CDR1 and CDR2: LGHNA and YNFKEQ. V dropped 0 bases and J dropped 8; count of bases not matched to a gene: 8. The CDR3 nucleotides are TGTGCCAGCAGCCAAGATCTTACAGGGGGCGCGGAGCCCCAGCATTTT. Translation gives CASSQDLTGGAEPQHF.

The V call is TRBV5-6, the J call TRBJ1-3; perhaps TRBD1 as D (6 bases). CDR3 size: 12 residues. Trimming pared 1 base from V and 16 bases from J, leaving 15 bases between. CDR1 and CDR2 from the germline V gene are SGHDT and YYEEEE. CDR3 DNA: TGTGCCAGCAGCTTGAAAAGCGGGACACCGTATTTT. Protein sequence: CASSLKSGTPYF.

This chain uses TRBV6-4 with TRBJ2-7, with D uncertain. CDR3 length: 15 residues. V was clipped by 5 bases and J by 2 bases, with 16 bases between them. Germline values: CDR1 MRHNA, CDR2 SNTAGT. The CDR3, as DNA: TGTGCCAGCAGTTTATCGATGGGCAGTCCCTACGAGCAGTACTTC. Its translation is CASSLSMGSPYEQYF.